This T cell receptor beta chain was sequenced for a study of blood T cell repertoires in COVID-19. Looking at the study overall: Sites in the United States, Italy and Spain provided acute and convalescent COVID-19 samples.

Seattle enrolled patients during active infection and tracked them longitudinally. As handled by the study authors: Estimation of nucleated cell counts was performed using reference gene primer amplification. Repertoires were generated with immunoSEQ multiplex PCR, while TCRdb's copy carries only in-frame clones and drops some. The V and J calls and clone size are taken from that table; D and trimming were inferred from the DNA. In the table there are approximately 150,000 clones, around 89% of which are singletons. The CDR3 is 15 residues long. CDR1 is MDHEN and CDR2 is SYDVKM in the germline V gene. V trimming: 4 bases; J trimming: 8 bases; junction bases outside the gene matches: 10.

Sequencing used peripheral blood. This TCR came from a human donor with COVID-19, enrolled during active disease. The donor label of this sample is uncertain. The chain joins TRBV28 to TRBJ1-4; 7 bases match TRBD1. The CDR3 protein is CASSSQGEVEEKLFF. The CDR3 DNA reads TGTGCCAGCAGTTCCCAGGGGGAGGTTGAGGAAAAACTGTTTTTT.